This is a list of T cell receptor beta chains from one sample in a study of cytomegalovirus exposure and HLA in healthy donors. The assay was immunoSEQ multiplex PCR, and TCRdb's table has in-frame clones only and misses some. The profile shows fewer than 250,000 clones, less than 90% of them singletons. Sequenced: PBMCs. These receptors were obtained from a woman aged 18-29 years in good health and CMV-seronegative. CDR3s leave out the opening cysteine and the closing phenylalanine or tryptophan. The order of the fields is J gene, CDR3 length, V gene, CDR3 protein.

>TRBJ2-1|11|TRBV7-3
ASSSMGYNEQF
>TRBJ1-1|11|TRBV5-1
ASSFMGGTEAF
>TRBJ2-7|14|TRBV11-2
ASSLGGYGRAYEQY
>TRBJ2-2|13|TRBV6-1
ARGGGRSGTGELF
>TRBJ2-5|15|TRBV9
ASSAGPLAGGRETQY
>TRBJ1-1|13|TRBV5-4
ASSLSRVGYTEAF
>TRBJ2-1|12|TRBV7-3
ASSPTRYDNEQF
>TRBJ1-2|10|TRBV29-1
SVERGNYGYT
>TRBJ2-2|13|TRBV9
ASSVQGSNTGELF
>TRBJ1-1|13|TRBV5-1
ASSPPTGGDTEAF
>TRBJ2-7|13|TRBV18
ASSRIGSEPREQY
>TRBJ2-7|11|TRBV27
ASHRGTDYEQY
>TRBJ1-2|11|TRBV9
ASSVAMEHGYT
>TRBJ2-3|13|TRBV19
ASRASGASTDTQY
>TRBJ1-3|13|TRBV5-1
ASSLDGERGNTIY
>TRBJ2-1|11|TRBV5-8
ASSLAPYNEQF
>TRBJ2-3|12|TRBV10-1
ASSEGGSTDTQY
>TRBJ2-3|14|TRBV11-1
ASSSGGALRGDTQY